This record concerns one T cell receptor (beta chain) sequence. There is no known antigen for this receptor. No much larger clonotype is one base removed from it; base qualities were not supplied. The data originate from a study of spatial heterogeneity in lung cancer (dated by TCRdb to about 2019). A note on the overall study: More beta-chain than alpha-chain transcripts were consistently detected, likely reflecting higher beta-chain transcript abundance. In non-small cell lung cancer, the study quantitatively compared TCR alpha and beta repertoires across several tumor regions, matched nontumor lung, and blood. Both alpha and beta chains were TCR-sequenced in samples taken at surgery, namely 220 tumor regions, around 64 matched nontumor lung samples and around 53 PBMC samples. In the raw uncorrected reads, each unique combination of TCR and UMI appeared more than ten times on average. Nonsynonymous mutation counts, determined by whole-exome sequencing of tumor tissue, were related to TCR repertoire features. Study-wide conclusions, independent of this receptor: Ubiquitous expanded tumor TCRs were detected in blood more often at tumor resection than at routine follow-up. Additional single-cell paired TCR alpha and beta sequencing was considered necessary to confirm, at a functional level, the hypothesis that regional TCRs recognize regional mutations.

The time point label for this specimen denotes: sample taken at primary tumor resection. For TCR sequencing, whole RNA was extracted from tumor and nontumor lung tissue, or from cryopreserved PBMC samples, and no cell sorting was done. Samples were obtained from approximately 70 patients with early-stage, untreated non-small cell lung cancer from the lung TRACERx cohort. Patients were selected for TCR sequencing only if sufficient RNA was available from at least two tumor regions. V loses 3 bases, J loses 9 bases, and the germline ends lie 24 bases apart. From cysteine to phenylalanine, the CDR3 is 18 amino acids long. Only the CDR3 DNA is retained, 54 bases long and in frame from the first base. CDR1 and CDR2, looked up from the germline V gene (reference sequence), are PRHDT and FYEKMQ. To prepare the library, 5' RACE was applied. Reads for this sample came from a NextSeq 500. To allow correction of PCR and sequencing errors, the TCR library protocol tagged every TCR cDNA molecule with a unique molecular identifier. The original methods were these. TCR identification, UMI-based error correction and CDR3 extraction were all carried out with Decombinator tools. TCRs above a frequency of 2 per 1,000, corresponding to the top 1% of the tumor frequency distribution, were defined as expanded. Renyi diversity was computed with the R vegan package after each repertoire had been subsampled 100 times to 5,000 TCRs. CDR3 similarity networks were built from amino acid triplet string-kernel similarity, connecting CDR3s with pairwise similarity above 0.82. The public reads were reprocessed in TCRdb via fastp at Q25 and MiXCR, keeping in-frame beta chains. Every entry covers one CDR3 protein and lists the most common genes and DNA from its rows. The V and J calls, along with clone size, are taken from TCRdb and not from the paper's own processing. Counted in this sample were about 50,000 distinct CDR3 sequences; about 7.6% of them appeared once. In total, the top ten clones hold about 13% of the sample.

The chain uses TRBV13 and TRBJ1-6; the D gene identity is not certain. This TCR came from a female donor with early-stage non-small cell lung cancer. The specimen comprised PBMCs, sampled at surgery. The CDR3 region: CASSFSHRATAHGSPLHF. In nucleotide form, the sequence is TGTGCCAGCAGCTTCTCCCACCGAGCCACCGCTCACGGTTCACCCCTCCACTTT.